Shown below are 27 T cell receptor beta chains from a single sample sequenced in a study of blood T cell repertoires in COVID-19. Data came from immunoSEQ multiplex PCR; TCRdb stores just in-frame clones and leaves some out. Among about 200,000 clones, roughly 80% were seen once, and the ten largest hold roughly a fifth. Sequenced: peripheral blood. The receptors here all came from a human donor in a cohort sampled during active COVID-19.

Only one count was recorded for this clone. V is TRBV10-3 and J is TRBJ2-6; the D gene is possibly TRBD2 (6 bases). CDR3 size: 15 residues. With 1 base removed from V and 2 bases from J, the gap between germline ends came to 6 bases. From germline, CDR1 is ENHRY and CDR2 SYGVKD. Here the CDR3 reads CAISEWGAGANVLTF. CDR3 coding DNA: TGTGCCATCAGTGAGTGGGGGGCTGGGGCCAACGTCCTGACTTTC.

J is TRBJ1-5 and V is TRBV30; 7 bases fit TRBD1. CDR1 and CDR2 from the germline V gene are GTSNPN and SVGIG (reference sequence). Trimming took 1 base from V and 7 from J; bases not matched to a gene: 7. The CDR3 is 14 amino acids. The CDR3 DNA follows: TGTGCCTGGAGTGGACAGGGAGGAACGCAGCCCCAGCATTTT. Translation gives CAWSGQGGTQPQHF.

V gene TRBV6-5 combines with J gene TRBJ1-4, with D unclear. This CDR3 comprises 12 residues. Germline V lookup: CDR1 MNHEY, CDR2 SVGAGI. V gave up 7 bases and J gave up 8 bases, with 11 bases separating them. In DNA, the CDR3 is TGTGCCAGCATAAGAGGGAGGGAAAAACTGTTTTTT. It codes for CASIRGREKLFF.

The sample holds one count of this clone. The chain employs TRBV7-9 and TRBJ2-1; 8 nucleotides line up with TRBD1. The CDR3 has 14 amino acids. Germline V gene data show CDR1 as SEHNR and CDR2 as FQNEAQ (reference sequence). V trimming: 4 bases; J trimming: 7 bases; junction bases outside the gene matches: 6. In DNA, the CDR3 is TGTGCCAGCAGCTCCGGACAGGGTGGGAATGAGCAGTTCTTC. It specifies CASSSGQGGNEQFF.

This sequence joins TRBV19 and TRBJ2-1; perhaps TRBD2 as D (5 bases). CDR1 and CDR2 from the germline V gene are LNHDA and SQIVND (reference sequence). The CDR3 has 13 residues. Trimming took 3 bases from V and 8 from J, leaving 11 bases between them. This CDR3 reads CASSIGGFDEQFF. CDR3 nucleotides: TGTGCCAGTAGTATCGGCGGGTTCGATGAGCAGTTCTTC.

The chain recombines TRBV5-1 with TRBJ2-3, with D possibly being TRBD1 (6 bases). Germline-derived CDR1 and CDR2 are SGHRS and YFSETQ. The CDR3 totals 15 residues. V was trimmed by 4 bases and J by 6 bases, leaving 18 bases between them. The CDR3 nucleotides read TGCGCCAGCAGCCCAGGACAGCCAGGATCGGATACGCAGTATTTT. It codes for CASSPGQPGSDTQYF.

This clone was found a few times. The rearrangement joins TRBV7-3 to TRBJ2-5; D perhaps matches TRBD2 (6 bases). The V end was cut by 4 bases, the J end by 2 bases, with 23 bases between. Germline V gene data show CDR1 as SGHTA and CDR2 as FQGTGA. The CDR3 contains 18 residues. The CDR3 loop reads CASSSLGGRARIQETQYF. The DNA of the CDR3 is TGTGCCAGCAGCTCCCTCGGGGGTAGGGCCCGGATTCAAGAGACCCAGTACTTC.

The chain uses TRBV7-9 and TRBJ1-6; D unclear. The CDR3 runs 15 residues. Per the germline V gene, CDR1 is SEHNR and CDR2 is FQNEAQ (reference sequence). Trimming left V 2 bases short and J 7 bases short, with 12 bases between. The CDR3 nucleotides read TGTGCCAGCAGCTTATGGGGAGGAGAAAATTCACCCCTCCACTTT. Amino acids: CASSLWGGENSPLHF.

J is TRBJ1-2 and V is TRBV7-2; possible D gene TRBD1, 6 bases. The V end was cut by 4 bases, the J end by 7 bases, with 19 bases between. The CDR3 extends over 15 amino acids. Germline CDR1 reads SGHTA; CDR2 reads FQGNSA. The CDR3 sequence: CASSSQSGESGGYTF. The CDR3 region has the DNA TGTGCCAGCAGCTCCCAATCAGGGGAATCGGGTGGCTACACCTTC.

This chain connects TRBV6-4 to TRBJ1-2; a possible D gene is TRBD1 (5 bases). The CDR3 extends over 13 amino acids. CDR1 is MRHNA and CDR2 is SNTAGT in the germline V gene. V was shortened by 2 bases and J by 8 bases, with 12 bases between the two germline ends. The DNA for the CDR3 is TGTGCCAGCAGTGACCAGGGATTTGGCGGCTACACCTTC. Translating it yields CASSDQGFGGYTF.

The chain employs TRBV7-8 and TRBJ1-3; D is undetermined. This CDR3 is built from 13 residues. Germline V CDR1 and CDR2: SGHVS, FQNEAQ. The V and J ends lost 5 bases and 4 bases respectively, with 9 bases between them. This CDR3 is CASSMQQGNTIYF. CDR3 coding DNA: TGTGCCAGCAGCATGCAACAGGGAAACACCATATATTTT.

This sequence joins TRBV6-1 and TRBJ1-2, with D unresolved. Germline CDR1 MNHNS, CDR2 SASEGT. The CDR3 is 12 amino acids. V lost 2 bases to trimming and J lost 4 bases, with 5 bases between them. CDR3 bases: TGTGCCAGCAGTGAATCGAGCTATGGCTACACCTTC. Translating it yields CASSESSYGYTF.

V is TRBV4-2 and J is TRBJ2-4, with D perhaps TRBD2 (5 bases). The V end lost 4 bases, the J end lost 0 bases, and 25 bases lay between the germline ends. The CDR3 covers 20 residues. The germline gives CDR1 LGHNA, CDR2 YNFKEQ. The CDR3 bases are TGTGCCAGCAGCCCCGCCTTAAGAGGGCCTGAATCCCTAGCCAAAAACATTCAGTACTTC. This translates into CASSPALRGPESLAKNIQYF.

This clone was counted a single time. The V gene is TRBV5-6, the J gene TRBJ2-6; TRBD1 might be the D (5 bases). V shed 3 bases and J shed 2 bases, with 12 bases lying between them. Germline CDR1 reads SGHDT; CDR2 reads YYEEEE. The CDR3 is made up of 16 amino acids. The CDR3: CASSSRDLAGANVLTF. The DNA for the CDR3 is TGTGCCAGCAGCTCCAGGGATTTGGCTGGGGCCAACGTCCTGACTTTC.

The CDR3 DNA reads TGTGCCACTTCGCAGACAGCGGGAAACAATGAGCAGTTCTTC. Translation: CATSQTAGNNEQFF. V gene TRBV24-1 combines with J gene TRBJ2-1; 7 nucleotides agree with TRBD2. The CDR3 runs to 14 residues. J gave up 5 bases and V 10 bases, and 10 bases lay outside the gene matches. CDR1 and CDR2 (germline): KGHDR, SFDVKD.

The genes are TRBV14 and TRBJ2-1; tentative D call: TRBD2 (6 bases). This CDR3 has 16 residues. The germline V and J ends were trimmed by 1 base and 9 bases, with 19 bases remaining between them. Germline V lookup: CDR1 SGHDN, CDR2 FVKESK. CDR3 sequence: CASSQVTGAIHSEQFF. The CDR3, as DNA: TGTGCCAGCAGCCAAGTGACGGGAGCTATACACAGTGAGCAGTTCTTC.

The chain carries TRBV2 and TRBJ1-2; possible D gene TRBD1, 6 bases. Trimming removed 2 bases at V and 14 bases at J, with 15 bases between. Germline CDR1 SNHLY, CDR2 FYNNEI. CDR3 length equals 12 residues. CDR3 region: CASSEWLGAETF. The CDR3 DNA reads TGTGCCAGCAGTGAATGGTTGGGGGCGGAGACCTTC.

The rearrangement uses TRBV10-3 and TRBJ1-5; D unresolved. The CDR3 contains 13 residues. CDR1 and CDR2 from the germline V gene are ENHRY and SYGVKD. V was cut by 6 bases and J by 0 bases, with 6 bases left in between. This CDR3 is CAIRQDSNQPQHF. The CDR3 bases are TGTGCCATCAGGCAGGATAGCAATCAGCCCCAGCATTTT.

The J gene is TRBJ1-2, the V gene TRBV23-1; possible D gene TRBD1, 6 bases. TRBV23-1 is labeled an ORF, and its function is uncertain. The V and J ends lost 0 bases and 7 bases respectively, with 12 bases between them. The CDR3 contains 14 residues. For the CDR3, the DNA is TGCGCCAGCAGTCAATCGCGGACAGAAGGTGGCTACACCTTC. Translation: CASSQSRTEGGYTF.

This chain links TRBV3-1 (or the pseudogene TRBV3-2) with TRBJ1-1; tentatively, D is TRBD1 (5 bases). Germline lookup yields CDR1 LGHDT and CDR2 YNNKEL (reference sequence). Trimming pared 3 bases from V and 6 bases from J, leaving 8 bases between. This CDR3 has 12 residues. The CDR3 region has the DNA TGTGCCAGCAGCCATCGGGGGGCTGAAGCTTTCTTT. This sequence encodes CASSHRGAEAFF.

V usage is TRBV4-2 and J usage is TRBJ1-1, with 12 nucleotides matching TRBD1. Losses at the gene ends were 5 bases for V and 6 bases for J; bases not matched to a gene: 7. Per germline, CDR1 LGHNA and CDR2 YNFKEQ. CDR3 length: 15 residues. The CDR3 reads CASSYKGTGGPEAFF. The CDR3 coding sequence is TGTGCCAGCAGCTACAAAGGGACAGGGGGCCCTGAAGCTTTCTTT.

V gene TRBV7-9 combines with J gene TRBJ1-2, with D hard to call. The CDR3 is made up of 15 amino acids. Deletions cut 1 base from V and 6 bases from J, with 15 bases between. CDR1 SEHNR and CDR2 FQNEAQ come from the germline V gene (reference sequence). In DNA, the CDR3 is TGTGCCAGCAGCTTAGATGTGGTTCGGGTAAATGGCTACACCTTC. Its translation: CASSLDVVRVNGYTF.

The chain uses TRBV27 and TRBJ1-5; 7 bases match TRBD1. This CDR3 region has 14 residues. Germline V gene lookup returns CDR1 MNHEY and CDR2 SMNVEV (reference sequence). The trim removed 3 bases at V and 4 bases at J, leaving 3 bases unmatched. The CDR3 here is CASSFSRGNQPQHF. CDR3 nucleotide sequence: TGTGCCAGCAGTTTTAGCAGGGGGAATCAGCCCCAGCATTTT.

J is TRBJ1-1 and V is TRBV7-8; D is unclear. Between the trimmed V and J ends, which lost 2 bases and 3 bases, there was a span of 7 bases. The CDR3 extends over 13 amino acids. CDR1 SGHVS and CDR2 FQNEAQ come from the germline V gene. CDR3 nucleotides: TGTGCCAGCAGCTTATACATGGACACTGAAGCTTTCTTT. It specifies CASSLYMDTEAFF.

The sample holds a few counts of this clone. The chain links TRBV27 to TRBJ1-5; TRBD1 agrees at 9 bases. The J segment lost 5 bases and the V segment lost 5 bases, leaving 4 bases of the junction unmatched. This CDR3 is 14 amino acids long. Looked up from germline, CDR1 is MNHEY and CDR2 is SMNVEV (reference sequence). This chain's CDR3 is CASSPWTGDQPQHF. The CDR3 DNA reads TGTGCCAGCAGTCCCTGGACAGGGGATCAGCCCCAGCATTTT.

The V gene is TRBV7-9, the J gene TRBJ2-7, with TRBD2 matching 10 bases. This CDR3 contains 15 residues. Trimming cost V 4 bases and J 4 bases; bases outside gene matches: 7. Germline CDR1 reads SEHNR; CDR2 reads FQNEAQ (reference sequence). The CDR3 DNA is TGTGCCAGCAGCTCCCTAGCGGGAGTCGCGTACGAGCAGTACTTC. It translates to CASSSLAGVAYEQYF.

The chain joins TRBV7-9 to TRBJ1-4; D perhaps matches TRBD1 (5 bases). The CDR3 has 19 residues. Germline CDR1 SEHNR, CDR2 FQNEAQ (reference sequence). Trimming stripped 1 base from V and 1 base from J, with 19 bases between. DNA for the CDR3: TGTGCCAGCAGCTTAGTTAGGGTTTCGACAGCCCAAACTAATGAAAAACTGTTTTTT. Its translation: CASSLVRVSTAQTNEKLFF.